The present T cell receptor (beta chain) was sequenced within a study of vaccination effects on CD4 cells after COVID-19. Turning to the study itself: Samples collected post-vaccine were obtained a median of 72 days after the second dose.

TCRdb keeps only in-frame clones here, not all; method: immunoSEQ multiplex PCR. The sample lists about 17,000 clones, approximately 82% seen once, with 15% to 25% in the top ten. CDR3 length equals 15 residues. With 0 bases removed from V and 4 bases from J, the gap between germline ends came to 12 bases. Germline CDR1 SGHAT, CDR2 FQNNGV. Antigen-specific CD4+ T cells expanded by the ViraFEST assay with viral peptide pools were then sequenced. The culture ran for under eleven days, and then CD4+ T cells were isolated. Their SARS-CoV-2 infection, verified by PCR, occurred between March and December 2020. Participants were given two doses of BNT162b2 or mRNA-1273 vaccine. With approximately 9.2 ug/ml peptides and roughly 9.4 IU/ml IL-2, around 2.1 million PBMC per well were cultured. Half of the medium was exchanged for IL-2 medium on both days 3 and 7. On this clone: Its antigen is not identified.

The receptor comes from a human donor who had a prior SARS-CoV-2 infection. This chain connects TRBV11-2 to TRBJ2-5, with D possibly TRBD2 on 6 matching bases. This specimen was CD4+ T cells from PBMCs cultured with SARS-CoV-2 spike peptides, taken after COVID-19 vaccination. Here the CDR3 DNA reads TGTGCCAGCAGCTTAGATGGACTATTTCTAGAGACCCAGTACTTC. Translating gives CASSLDGLFLETQYF.